The clone carrying this T cell receptor beta chain has a handful of counts. The antigen is undetermined. These data are taken from a study of identical twins. After template switching added a universal primer site, the resulting cDNA carried unique molecular identifiers. TCRdb ran MiXCR on the 5' RACE reads and lists one entry per CDR3 protein. Among approximately 600,000 distinct CDR3 sequences, 7% to 7.5% were seen once, and the ten largest hold roughly 1.6%. Trimming pared 7 bases from V and 7 bases from J, leaving 20 bases between. Germline CDR1 reads SGHRS; CDR2 reads YFSETQ. This CDR3 has 14 residues. Findings and caveats of the study: Part of the zero-insertion signal could reflect confounding by invariant MAIT and iNKT cells.

Healthy Caucasians provided all donations. These data also featured in a second study, about yellow fever vaccine responses in identical twins.

Sequenced: PBMCs. The chain couples TRBV5-1 to TRBJ1-2; D remains ambiguous. The origin of this receptor is a woman between 18 and 30 years old in good health. The CDR3 DNA follows: TGCGCCAGCTCCGGACTGGAGGAAGGTGGTGGCTACACCTTC. Translated, it gives CASSGLEEGGGYTF.